This is a list of T cell receptor beta chains from one sample in a study of cytomegalovirus exposure and HLA in healthy donors. Measured with immunoSEQ multiplex PCR; TCRdb has only the in-frame clones, and not every one. The table has 200,000 to 300,000 clones, roughly 85% seen once. Material: PBMCs. The receptors stem from a girl aged 2-10 years in good health and CMV-seronegative. Each CDR3 is given with its conserved first and last residue. The D gene is left open where the match is weak. Expanded clones are given a class, and other clones once, few, many or no size at all.

CDR3nt: TGTGCCAGCAGCCCAGCAGAGGCGGGAAGCACAGATACGCAGTATTTT
CDR3aa: CASSPAEAGSTDTQYF
j_gene: TRBJ2-3
d_gene: .
v_gene: TRBV7-9
abundance: .

CDR3nt: TGTGCCAGCAGCTTGTTAGCGGGGGGGGAAGAGACCCAGTACTTC
CDR3aa: CASSLLAGGEETQYF
j_gene: TRBJ2-5
d_gene: TRBD2
v_gene: TRBV5-6
abundance: .

CDR3nt: TGTGCCAGCAGCCTGGGGAGGGCCGGCACAGATACGCAGTATTTT
CDR3aa: CASSLGRAGTDTQYF
j_gene: TRBJ2-3
d_gene: TRBD2
v_gene: TRBV5-4
abundance: .

CDR3nt: TGTGCCAGCAGTGATTGGCGGGAGGGCCGGGATGAGCAGTTCTTC
CDR3aa: CASSDWREGRDEQFF
j_gene: TRBJ2-1
d_gene: TRBD2
v_gene: TRBV6-1
abundance: .

CDR3nt: TGTGCCAGCAGTTACACCGGGACAGTCTCCACCTATGGCTACACCTTC
CDR3aa: CASSYTGTVSTYGYTF
j_gene: TRBJ1-2
d_gene: TRBD1
v_gene: TRBV6-5
abundance: .

CDR3nt: TGTGCCAGCAGCTTACAGGGGCTGGGGACTGAAGCTTTCTTT
CDR3aa: CASSLQGLGTEAFF
j_gene: TRBJ1-1
d_gene: .
v_gene: TRBV7-9
abundance: .

CDR3nt: TGTGCCAGCTCGGGCGGGACAGGATTCACAGATACGCAGTATTTT
CDR3aa: CASSGGTGFTDTQYF
j_gene: TRBJ2-3
d_gene: TRBD1
v_gene: TRBV2
abundance: few

CDR3nt: TGCGCCAGCAGCCAAGACCGGTTGGTGAACTATGGCTACACCTTC
CDR3aa: CASSQDRLVNYGYTF
j_gene: TRBJ1-2
d_gene: .
v_gene: TRBV4-1
abundance: .

CDR3nt: TGTGCCATCAGTGAGGGGACTAGCGGGAGCACAGATACGCAGTATTTT
CDR3aa: CAISEGTSGSTDTQYF
j_gene: TRBJ2-3
d_gene: TRBD2
v_gene: TRBV10-3
abundance: .

CDR3nt: TGTGCCAGCAGCTTAGAACAGGACAGGGGGATATACGAGCAGTACTTC
CDR3aa: CASSLEQDRGIYEQYF
j_gene: TRBJ2-7
d_gene: TRBD1
v_gene: TRBV7-9
abundance: .

CDR3nt: TGTGCCAGCAGTGTCGTTGTGCGGGGTTGGGAGTATGGCTACACCTTC
CDR3aa: CASSVVVRGWEYGYTF
j_gene: TRBJ1-2
d_gene: .
v_gene: TRBV2
abundance: once

CDR3nt: TGTGCCAGCAGTGATTTTGGAGGGTGGTCCTACGAGCAGTACTTC
CDR3aa: CASSDFGGWSYEQYF
j_gene: TRBJ2-7
d_gene: .
v_gene: TRBV6-1
abundance: .

CDR3nt: TGTGCCAGCAGCGCCCGGGACAGGAGGCGACTCTATGGCTACACCTTC
CDR3aa: CASSARDRRRLYGYTF
j_gene: TRBJ1-2
d_gene: .
v_gene: TRBV21-1
abundance: .

CDR3nt: TGTGCCAGCAGCTTAGGCCTAATGGGGGCCCGGGAGCAGTTCTTC
CDR3aa: CASSLGLMGAREQFF
j_gene: TRBJ2-1
d_gene: .
v_gene: TRBV13
abundance: .

CDR3nt: TGCGCCAGCAGCTTGGCCCCGGACAGTTTGTATAATTCACCCCTCCACTTT
CDR3aa: CASSLAPDSLYNSPLHF
j_gene: TRBJ1-6
d_gene: .
v_gene: TRBV5-1
abundance: .

CDR3nt: TGCAGCGTTGAAAGGCGGGTAGAGACCCAGTACTTC
CDR3aa: CSVERRVETQYF
j_gene: TRBJ2-5
d_gene: .
v_gene: TRBV29-1
abundance: once

CDR3nt: TGTGCCAGCAGCCAAGGCCGAGCGGGGCCTAACACCGGGGAGCTGTTTTTT
CDR3aa: CASSQGRAGPNTGELFF
j_gene: TRBJ2-2
d_gene: TRBD2
v_gene: TRBV4-2
abundance: .

CDR3nt: TGCAGCGTTGAAGTTGGCACAGATCGAAACACCATATATTTT
CDR3aa: CSVEVGTDRNTIYF
j_gene: TRBJ1-3
d_gene: .
v_gene: TRBV29-1
abundance: .

CDR3nt: TGCGCCAGCAGCCAGCCACATGCCGATCAAGAGACCCAGTACTTC
CDR3aa: CASSQPHADQETQYF
j_gene: TRBJ2-5
d_gene: .
v_gene: TRBV4-1
abundance: .

CDR3nt: TGTGCCAGCAGCCCCGCCGGGGGGCAGCGATACGAGCAGTACTTC
CDR3aa: CASSPAGGQRYEQYF
j_gene: TRBJ2-7
d_gene: .
v_gene: TRBV27
abundance: .

CDR3nt: TGTGCCAGCAGCTTAGGTGGAGGTCAGCCCCAGCATTTT
CDR3aa: CASSLGGGQPQHF
j_gene: TRBJ1-5
d_gene: .
v_gene: TRBV7-9
abundance: .

CDR3nt: TGCGCCAGCAGCTTGGGGGACAGAAAAACCGGGGAGCTGTTTTTT
CDR3aa: CASSLGDRKTGELFF
j_gene: TRBJ2-2
d_gene: TRBD1
v_gene: TRBV5-1
abundance: .

CDR3nt: TGTGCCAGCTCCCCCTTACATGATATCACAGATACGCAGTATTTT
CDR3aa: CASSPLHDITDTQYF
j_gene: TRBJ2-3
d_gene: .
v_gene: TRBV18
abundance: .

CDR3nt: TGTGCCAGCAGCAATGAGGGGGCTAACTATGGCTACACCTTC
CDR3aa: CASSNEGANYGYTF
j_gene: TRBJ1-2
d_gene: .
v_gene: TRBV21-1
abundance: .

CDR3nt: TGTGCCAGCGACAGGGGGATGAACACTGAAGCTTTCTTT
CDR3aa: CASDRGMNTEAFF
j_gene: TRBJ1-1
d_gene: TRBD1
v_gene: TRBV30
abundance: .

CDR3nt: TGTGCCAGCAGCGTAGGGACAGGGGGGGGCACTGAAGCTTTCTTT
CDR3aa: CASSVGTGGGTEAFF
j_gene: TRBJ1-1
d_gene: TRBD1
v_gene: TRBV9
abundance: .

CDR3nt: TGTGCCAGTAGCTTAGGTCCGGCAGGGGGGACCTACGAGCAGTACTTC
CDR3aa: CASSLGPAGGTYEQYF
j_gene: TRBJ2-7
d_gene: .
v_gene: TRBV7-8
abundance: .

CDR3nt: TGCGCCAGCATGGGTAGCGGGGGGGCCGGTCAATACAATGAGCAGTTCTTC
CDR3aa: CASMGSGGAGQYNEQFF
j_gene: TRBJ2-1
d_gene: TRBD2
v_gene: TRBV10-2
abundance: .

CDR3nt: TGTGCCAGCAGCCAGGCCACTAGCGGGGGGTCCTACAATGAGCAGTTCTTC
CDR3aa: CASSQATSGGSYNEQFF
j_gene: TRBJ2-1
d_gene: TRBD2
v_gene: TRBV4-2
abundance: .

CDR3nt: TGTGCCAGCAGCTTTACGGGAGCAGATACGCAGTATTTT
CDR3aa: CASSFTGADTQYF
j_gene: TRBJ2-3
d_gene: .
v_gene: TRBV11-2
abundance: .

CDR3nt: TGTGCCAGCTCACCAGGGACAGGGCAAGAGACCCAGTACTTC
CDR3aa: CASSPGTGQETQYF
j_gene: TRBJ2-5
d_gene: TRBD1
v_gene: TRBV18
abundance: .

CDR3nt: TGTGCCAGCAGCCAAGCGTCACTAGCTGTTTACAATGAGCAGTTCTTC
CDR3aa: CASSQASLAVYNEQFF
j_gene: TRBJ2-1
d_gene: .
v_gene: TRBV4-2
abundance: .

CDR3nt: TGTGCCACCAGCAGACCTGGACAGGGTGCCTATGGCTACACCTTC
CDR3aa: CATSRPGQGAYGYTF
j_gene: TRBJ1-2
d_gene: TRBD1
v_gene: TRBV15
abundance: .